This T cell receptor (beta chain) was identified in a study of T cells in localized non-small cell lung cancer. As regards this clone: The antigen is unknown.

General study results and limits: Maximal T cell clonality occurred in uninvolved adjacent lung, with tumor ranking below it. Density of T cells in blood, when higher, went with longer overall survival. Appearances in adjacent lung were noted for a median roughly 50 of the top 100 tumor clones.

Germline V gene sequence: CDR1 MDHEN, CDR2 SYDVKM. Trimming cost V 2 bases and J 4 bases, with 6 bases left between them. The CDR3 is made up of 13 amino acids. Method: immunoSEQ multiplex PCR; TCRdb's copy keeps in-frame clones and lacks some. The sample lists just under 80,000 clones, 80% occurring once. The input for sequencing was peripheral blood, taken before any cancer treatment. The V and J genes are TRBV28 and TRBJ1-5, with no clear D. This receptor was taken from a female donor over 55 with stage I lung adenocarcinoma. The CDR3 nucleotides read TGTGCCAGCAGTTTACCCAGTAATCAGCCCCAGCATTTT. It encodes CASSLPSNQPQHF.